The 27 T cell receptor beta chains presented below share a single source sample, sequenced in a study of cytomegalovirus exposure and HLA in healthy donors (dated by TCRdb to between 2016 and 2019). Library preparation was by the immunoSEQ multiplex PCR assay. A mixture of 60 forward primers for TCR Vbeta segments and 13 reverse primers for TCR Jbeta segments was used in the multiplex PCR. Entries here come from immuneACCESS through TCRdb and include only in-frame sequences with V and J called. Some clones fail to appear in such tables; in the studies checked, an unresolved V gene covers under half of the shortfall, and the cause of the remainder is unknown. Here the sample has roughly 150,000 clones; approximately 81% occur a single time. The top ten constitute roughly 4% of the sample. Input material: PBMCs. The origin of the receptors is a woman aged 40 to 50 in good health and CMV-seropositive.

This clone was detected a few times. This chain uses TRBV19 with TRBJ1-1; TRBD1 aligns across 7 bases. Trimming took 4 bases from V and 1 from J; bases not matched to a gene: 9. The CDR3 loop spans 16 amino acids. Looked up from germline, CDR1 is LNHDA and CDR2 is SQIVND (reference sequence). The DNA of the CDR3 is TGTGCCAGTAGTAACCTACCGGGACAGCGGAACACTGAAGCTTTCTTT. Amino acids: CASSNLPGQRNTEAFF.

This chain joins TRBV7-2 and TRBJ2-6; TRBD1 is a possible D gene (6 bases). Germline CDR1 and CDR2: SGHTA and FQGNSA. The length of the CDR3 is 18 residues. The V gene lost 2 bases and the J gene lost 0 bases, with 14 bases spanning the gap. In DNA form, the CDR3 reads TGTGCCAGCAGCTTAACAGGGAGCGCCTCCTCTGGGGCCAACGTCCTGACTTTC. Translation: CASSLTGSASSGANVLTF.

The V and J genes are TRBV28 and TRBJ2-5; D unclear. The germline V gene encodes CDR1 MDHEN and CDR2 SYDVKM. The V end lost 2 bases, the J end lost 5 bases, and 9 bases lay between the germline ends. The CDR3 loop spans 13 amino acids. CDR3 in amino acids: CASSLVGAETQYF. The CDR3 DNA reads TGTGCCAGCAGTTTAGTGGGCGCGGAGACCCAGTACTTC.

The J gene is TRBJ2-5, the V gene TRBV6-5; 8 nucleotides match TRBD2. Germline V CDR1 and CDR2: MNHEY, SVGAGI. The junction had 1 base not matched to a gene; V was cut back by 8 bases and J by 5 bases. The CDR3 length is 11 residues. Here the CDR3 DNA reads TGTGCCAGCTCGGGAGGGGAGACCCAGTACTTC. Its protein is CASSGGETQYF.

Concerning this clone: This sample also contains other DNA sequences that code for the same CDR3. The gene calls are TRBV10-3 and TRBJ2-7, with TRBD1 identical over 7 bases. This CDR3 is 13 amino acids long. Per germline, CDR1 ENHRY and CDR2 SYGVKD. Trimming at V came to 7 bases and at J to 4 bases, leaving 7 bases not matched to a gene. The CDR3 loop is CAITVSGGYEQYF. CDR3 nucleotides: TGTGCCATCACCGTCTCAGGGGGATACGAGCAGTACTTC.

The chain is built from TRBV5-4 and TRBJ1-1; D perhaps matches TRBD1 (6 bases). The germline V gene encodes CDR1 SGHNT and CDR2 YYREEE (reference sequence). V was trimmed by 6 bases and J by 1 base, leaving 16 bases between them. The CDR3 runs 15 residues. CDR3 residues: CASTLTGTRNTEAFF. As DNA, the CDR3 is TGTGCCAGCACTCTCACCGGGACACGGAACACTGAAGCTTTCTTT. Full variable domain (rest looked up from reference TRBV5-4 and TRBJ1-1): ETGVTQSPTHLIKTRGQQVTLRCSSQSGHNTVSWYQQALGQGPQFIFQYYREEENGRGNFPPRFSGLQFPNYSSELNVNALELDDSALYLCASTLTGTRNTEAFFGQGTRLTVV.

The chain joins TRBV28 to TRBJ1-5; D is unresolved. CDR1 and CDR2 (germline): MDHEN, SYDVKM. The CDR3 loop spans 14 amino acids. Trimming shortened V by 5 bases and J by 10 bases, and 18 bases separated the two germline ends. CDR3 bases: TGTGCCAGCAGTCCTCCAGGCCCTTCGATACCCCAGCATTTT. As protein: CASSPPGPSIPQHF.

The chain combines TRBV6-1 with TRBJ1-1; the D gene is possibly TRBD1 (6 bases). From germline, CDR1 is MNHNS and CDR2 SASEGT. This CDR3 region has 16 residues. V lost 3 bases and J 5 bases, leaving 19 bases between the germline ends. CDR3 DNA: TGTGCCAGCAGTGATTACGGCTCCGGCAGGGGAACTGAAGCTTTCTTT. It codes for CASSDYGSGRGTEAFF.

DNA of the CDR3: TGTGCCAGCAGCTCCCCCCGAGATGAAAAACTGTTTTTT. It translates to CASSSPRDEKLFF. This chain uses TRBV7-9 with TRBJ1-4; D is ambiguous. This CDR3 spans 13 amino acids. V dropped 4 bases and J dropped 6 bases, with 9 bases sitting between them. Germline CDR1 reads SEHNR; CDR2 reads FQNEAQ (reference sequence).

J is TRBJ2-4 and V is TRBV4-3, with 8 bases identical to TRBD1. The germline V gene has CDR1 LGHNA and CDR2 YSLEER. The CDR3 consists of 16 residues. The ends lost 0 bases at V and 7 bases at J; junction bases unmatched: 8. This chain's CDR3 is CASSQDLGQGANIQYF. CDR3 in DNA: TGCGCCAGCAGCCAAGACCTGGGGCAGGGGGCGAACATTCAGTACTTC.

Turning to this clone: At one end, the junction sequence differs from germline, possibly due to a read error. V usage is TRBV27 and J usage is TRBJ2-1; perhaps TRBD2 as D (5 bases). CDR3 length: 13 residues. CDR1 and CDR2 from the germline V gene are MNHEY and SMNVEV (reference sequence). DNA for the CDR3: TGTGCCAGCAGCTTAATCGCCGGGGATGAGCGGTTCTTC. Amino acids: CASSLIAGDERFF.

The rearrangement uses TRBV5-4 and TRBJ2-5; D might be TRBD2 (5 bases). This CDR3 region has 13 residues. V was cut by 4 bases and J by 2 bases, with 9 bases left in between. Germline lookup yields CDR1 SGHNT and CDR2 YYREEE (reference sequence). The CDR3 nucleotides are TGTGCCAGCAGCCCAACTAGACAAGAGACCCAGTACTTC. This codes for CASSPTRQETQYF.

The chain uses TRBV14 and TRBJ2-5, with 10 positions matching TRBD1. Germline CDR1 SGHDN, CDR2 FVKESK. V shed 5 bases, J shed 4 bases, and the junction held 7 bases outside the gene matches. This CDR3 region has 15 residues. The CDR3 nucleotides read TGTGCCAGCAGCTTCAGGACAGGGGGTGTAGAGACCCAGTACTTC. This encodes CASSFRTGGVETQYF. Based on the CDR3 plus reference TRBV14 and TRBJ2-5, the full variable domain is EAGVTQFPSHSVIEKGQTVTLRCDPISGHDNLYWYRRVMGKEIKFLLHFVKESKQDESGMPNNRFLAERTGGTYSTLKVQPAELEDSGVYFCASSFRTGGVETQYFGPGTRLLVL.

The CDR3 DNA sequence: TGTGCCTGGAGTGTCGGGAGGGATCAGCCCCAGCATTTT. Translation gives CAWSVGRDQPQHF. The chain carries TRBV30 and TRBJ1-5; no clear D. The germline CDR1 and CDR2 sequences are GTSNPN and SVGIG (reference sequence). V was clipped by 0 bases and J by 5 bases, with 8 bases between them. There are 13 residues in the CDR3.

This chain connects TRBV28 to TRBJ2-2; D perhaps matches TRBD2 (6 bases). Germline loops: CDR1 MDHEN, CDR2 SYDVKM. CDR3 length: 17 amino acids. V lost 1 base, J lost 1 base, and 13 bases lay in between. The CDR3 loop reads CASSLSGLGRNTGELFF. CDR3 sequence (DNA): TGTGCCAGCAGTTTATCGGGACTGGGTAGGAACACCGGGGAGCTGTTTTTT.

The gene calls are TRBV10-1 and TRBJ2-5, with 7 bases lining up with TRBD1. Trimming at V came to 5 bases and at J to 2 bases, leaving 5 bases not matched to a gene. In germline, CDR1 is WNHNN, CDR2 SYGVQD (reference sequence). CDR3 size: 14 residues. The CDR3 sequence: CASSHRGQQETQYF. CDR3 DNA sequence: TGCGCCAGCAGTCATAGGGGACAGCAAGAGACCCAGTACTTC.

The V and J genes are TRBV12-5 and TRBJ2-5; a weak D match, TRBD1 (6 bases). Germline CDR1 and CDR2: LGHNT and FRNRAP. The CDR3 consists of 13 residues. V lost 7 bases and J lost 0, with 9 bases in between. CDR3 in DNA: TGTGCTAGTGCCGACAGGAACCAAGAGACCCAGTACTTC. Amino acids: CASADRNQETQYF.

This chain links TRBV9 with TRBJ1-1; tentative D call: TRBD1 (5 bases). This CDR3 region has 15 residues. V shed 0 bases and J shed 5 bases, with 14 bases lying between them. The germline V gene has CDR1 SGDLS and CDR2 YYNGEE. CDR3 sequence reads: CASSVGRGGGTEAFF. The CDR3 region has the DNA TGTGCCAGCAGCGTAGGCCGTGGGGGAGGAACTGAAGCTTTCTTT.

This chain uses TRBV6-4 with TRBJ2-2; TRBD2 agrees at 9 bases. The CDR3 has 16 residues. The V gene end was trimmed by 3 bases and the J gene end by 5 bases; junction bases not matched to a gene: 7. Germline V CDR1 and CDR2: MRHNA, SNTAGT. The CDR3 protein is CASSEQAGGRTGELFF. DNA for the CDR3: TGTGCCAGCAGTGAGCAGGCGGGAGGGCGGACCGGGGAGCTGTTTTTT.

As regards this clone: This same CDR3 is encoded by further DNA sequences in the sample. The genes are TRBV9 and TRBJ1-6, with 11 bases that match TRBD1. CDR1 and CDR2 (germline): SGDLS, YYNGEE. There are 17 residues in the CDR3. Trimming removed 3 bases from V and 8 bases from J; junction bases left unmatched: 10. This CDR3 reads CASSETGQGALHSPLHF. As DNA, the CDR3 is TGTGCCAGCAGCGAGACCGGACAGGGGGCGCTTCATTCACCCCTCCACTTT. The complete variable domain, with remaining parts taken from reference TRBV9 and TRBJ1-6, reads DSGVTQTPKHLITATGQRVTLRCSPRSGDLSVYWYQQSLDQGLQFLIQYYNGEERAKGNILERFSAQQFPDLHSELNLSSLELGDSALYFCASSETGQGALHSPLHFGNGTRLTVT.

V gene TRBV29-1 combines with J gene TRBJ1-2; D not resolved. V was clipped by 7 bases and J by 2 bases, with 11 bases between them. Germline lookup yields CDR1 SQVTM and CDR2 ANQGSEA. This CDR3 contains 12 residues. CDR3 sequence (DNA): TGCAGCGAATTTCCGAGCAACTATGGCTACACCTTC. Translated: CSEFPSNYGYTF.

The CDR3 region is CASSFEPGGPIMREQFF. DNA for the CDR3: TGTGCCAGCAGCTTCGAACCCGGGGGACCTATAATGAGGGAGCAGTTCTTC. This chain uses TRBV7-9 with TRBJ2-1, with TRBD2 as a possible D gene (6 bases). Germline CDR1 is SEHNR and CDR2 is FQNEAQ (reference sequence). CDR3 length: 17 amino acids. V was pared by 3 bases and J by 10 bases, with 25 bases between.

The J gene is TRBJ1-5, the V gene TRBV9, with D perhaps TRBD1 (5 bases). The germline V gene encodes CDR1 SGDLS and CDR2 YYNGEE. The CDR3 spans 14 residues. Trimming pared 4 bases from V and 4 bases from J, leaving 12 bases between. The CDR3 DNA reads as TGTGCCAGCAGCCTCGGGGGATCGAATCAGCCCCAGCATTTT. Translating gives CASSLGGSNQPQHF. The variable domain in full, completed from reference TRBV9 and TRBJ1-5, reads DSGVTQTPKHLITATGQRVTLRCSPRSGDLSVYWYQQSLDQGLQFLIQYYNGEERAKGNILERFSAQQFPDLHSELNLSSLELGDSALYFCASSLGGSNQPQHFGDGTRLSIL.

The chain uses TRBV28 and TRBJ1-1; D might be TRBD1 (6 bases). Trimming took off 2 bases at V and 5 bases at J, with 12 bases between the two ends. This CDR3 is built from 14 residues. CDR1 and CDR2 (germline): MDHEN, SYDVKM. This CDR3 reads CASSLVQGRTEAFF. The CDR3 DNA follows: TGTGCCAGCAGTTTAGTCCAGGGGCGGACTGAAGCTTTCTTT.

The genes are TRBV30 and TRBJ2-5; no clear D gene. This CDR3 spans 12 amino acids. Germline V lookup: CDR1 GTSNPN, CDR2 SVGIG (reference sequence). Deletions cut 0 bases from V and 11 bases from J, with 13 bases between. The CDR3 protein is CAWSVIPSSQYF. CDR3 coding DNA: TGTGCCTGGAGTGTAATCCCTTCCTCGCAGTACTTC.

The chain has TRBV7-2 and TRBJ1-4; D is unclear. Deletions cut 4 bases from V and 3 bases from J, with 12 bases between. Germline V gene data show CDR1 as SGHTA and CDR2 as FQGNSA. CDR3 size: 15 residues. CDR3 bases: TGTGCCAGCAGCTCATCCGGGGTGCCTAATGAAAAACTGTTTTTT. Encoded protein: CASSSSGVPNEKLFF.

Regarding this clone: An end of the junction differs from the germline gene, which may be a read error. The chain couples TRBV7-7 to TRBJ2-5, with 9 bases aligning to TRBD1. This CDR3 contains 14 residues. Germline V gene data show CDR1 as SSHAT and CDR2 as FNYEAQ (reference sequence). The CDR3: CASSPGQGQETQYF. CDR3 in DNA: TGTGCTAGCAGCCCGGGACAGGGACAAGAGACCCAGTACTTC. The full variable domain, completed using reference TRBV7-7 and TRBJ2-5, is GAGVSQSPRYKVTKRGQDVTLRCDPISSHATLYWYQQALGQGPEFLTYFNYEAQPDKSGLPSDRFSAERPEGSISTLTIQRTEQRDSAMYRCASSPGQGQETQYFGPGTRLLVL.